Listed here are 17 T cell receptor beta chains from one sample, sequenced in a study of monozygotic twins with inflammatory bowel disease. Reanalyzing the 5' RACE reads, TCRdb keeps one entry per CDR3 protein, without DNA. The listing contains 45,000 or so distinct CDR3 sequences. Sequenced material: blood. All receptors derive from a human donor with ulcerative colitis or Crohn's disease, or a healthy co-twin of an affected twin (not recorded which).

CDR3 residues: CASSPTGRGAGTEAFF. The chain carries TRBV4-1 and TRBJ1-1; the TCRdb call, TRBD1, lacks DNA for checking. This CDR3 has 16 amino acids. Germline CDR1 MGHRA, CDR2 YSYEKL.

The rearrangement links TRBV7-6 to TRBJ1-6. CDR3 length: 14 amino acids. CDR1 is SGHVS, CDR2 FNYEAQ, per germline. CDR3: CASSLGVEGSPLHF. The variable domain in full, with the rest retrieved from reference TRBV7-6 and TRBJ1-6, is GAGVSQSPRYKVTKRGQDVALRCDPISGHVSLYWYRQALGQGPEFLTYFNYEAQQDKSGLPNDRFSAERPEGSISTLTIQRTEQRDSAMYRCASSLGVEGSPLHFGNGTRLTVT.

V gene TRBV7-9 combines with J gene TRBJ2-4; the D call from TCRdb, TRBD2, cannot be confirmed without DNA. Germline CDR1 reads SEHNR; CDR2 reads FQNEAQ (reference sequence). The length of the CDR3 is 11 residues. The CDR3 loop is CASSLKEVQYF.

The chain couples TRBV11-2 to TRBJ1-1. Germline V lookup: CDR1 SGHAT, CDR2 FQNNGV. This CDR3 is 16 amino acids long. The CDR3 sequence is CASSLVADVRNTEAFF.

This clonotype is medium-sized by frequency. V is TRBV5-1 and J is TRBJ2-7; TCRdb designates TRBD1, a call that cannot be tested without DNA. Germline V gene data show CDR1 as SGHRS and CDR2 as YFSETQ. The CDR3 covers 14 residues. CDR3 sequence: CASSSGTASHEQYF.

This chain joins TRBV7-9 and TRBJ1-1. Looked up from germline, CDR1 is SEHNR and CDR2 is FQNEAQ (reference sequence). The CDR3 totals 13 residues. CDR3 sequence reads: CASSRTGNTEAFF.

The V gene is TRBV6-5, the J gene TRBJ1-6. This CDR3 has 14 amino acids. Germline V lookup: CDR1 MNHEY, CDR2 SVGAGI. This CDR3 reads CASSYSTDNSPLHF.

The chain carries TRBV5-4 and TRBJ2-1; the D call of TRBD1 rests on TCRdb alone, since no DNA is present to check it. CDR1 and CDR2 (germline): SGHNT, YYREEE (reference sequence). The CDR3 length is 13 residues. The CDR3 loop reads CASSLYRGQEQFF.

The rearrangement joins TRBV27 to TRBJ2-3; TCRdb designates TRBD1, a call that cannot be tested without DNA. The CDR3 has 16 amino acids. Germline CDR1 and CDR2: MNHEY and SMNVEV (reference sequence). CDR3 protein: CASSFGQGGSTDTQYF.

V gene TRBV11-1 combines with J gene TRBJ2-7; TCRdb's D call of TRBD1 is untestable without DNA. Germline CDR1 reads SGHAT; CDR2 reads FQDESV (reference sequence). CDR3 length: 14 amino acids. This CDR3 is CASSRDRTTSEQYF.

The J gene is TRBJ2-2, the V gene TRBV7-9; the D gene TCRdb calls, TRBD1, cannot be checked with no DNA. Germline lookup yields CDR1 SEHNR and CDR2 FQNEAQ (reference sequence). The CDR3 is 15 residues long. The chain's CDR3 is CASRTRAGDTGELFF.

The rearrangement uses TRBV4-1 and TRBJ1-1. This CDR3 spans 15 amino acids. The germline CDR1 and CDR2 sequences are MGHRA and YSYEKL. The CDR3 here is CASRPPTSMNTEAFF.

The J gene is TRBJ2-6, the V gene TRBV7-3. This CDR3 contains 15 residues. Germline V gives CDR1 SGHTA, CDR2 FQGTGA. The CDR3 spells CASSSRRSGANVLTF.

The CDR3 loop reads CASSLGQGARGANVLTF. The chain recombines TRBV5-1 with TRBJ2-6; with no DNA, the TCRdb D assignment of TRBD1 cannot be verified. Germline CDR1 SGHRS, CDR2 YFSETQ. The CDR3 loop spans 17 amino acids.

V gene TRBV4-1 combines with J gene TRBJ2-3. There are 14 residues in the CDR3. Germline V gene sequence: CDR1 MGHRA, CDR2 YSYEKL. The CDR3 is CASSQDQGRNTQYF.

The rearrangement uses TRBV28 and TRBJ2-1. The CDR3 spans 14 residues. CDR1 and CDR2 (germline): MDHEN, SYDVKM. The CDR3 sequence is CAIPSNEAPNEQFF.

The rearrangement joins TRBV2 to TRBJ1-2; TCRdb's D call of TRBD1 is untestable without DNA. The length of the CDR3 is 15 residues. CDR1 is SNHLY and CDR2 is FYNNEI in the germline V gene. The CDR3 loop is CASSEDRGSHYGYTF.